Below are 21 T cell receptor beta chains sequenced from a single sample in a study of molecular identifiers for immune sequencing clone quantification. TCRdb called the PCR reads again in MiXCR, with one record for every CDR3 protein. The sample gives approximately 680,000 distinct CDR3 sequences, about 25% of which show up once; 0.78% is in the top ten. The specimen was naive CD8+ T cells from blood, with Jurkat cell RNA spiked in. Stated subset: FACS-sorted CD8+CD4-CCR7+CD45RA+ naive T cells. The receptors shown here come from a human donor in good health. Some libraries in this study had Jurkat cell RNA spiked in.

Regarding this clonotype: This may come from a read error, since a much larger clone is one base off. The J gene is TRBJ2-1, the V gene TRBV19; D is ambiguous. The CDR3 covers 11 residues. Germline V gene sequence: CDR1 LNHDA, CDR2 SQIVND (reference sequence). The CDR3 region has the DNA TGTGCCAGTAGCTGGTACAATGTGCAGTTCTTC. Translated: CASSWYNVQFF.

This clonotype was found many times. The rearrangement joins TRBV12-3 or TRBV12-4 to TRBJ1-5; D is uncertain. V dropped 7 bases and J dropped 4 bases, with 8 bases sitting between them. The CDR3 consists of 12 residues. The CDR3 sequence: CASTQLNQPQHF. The CDR3, as DNA: TGTGCCAGCACGCAGTTAAATCAGCCCCAGCATTTT.

This clonotype was recorded at least ten times. The chain recombines TRBV4-3 with TRBJ1-1; D is possibly TRBD1 (5 bases). V lost 4 bases and J 3 bases, leaving 15 bases between the germline ends. In germline, CDR1 is LGHNA, CDR2 YSLEER. The CDR3 loop spans 15 amino acids. CDR3 loop: CASSPGHGSYTEAFF. The CDR3 DNA reads as TGCGCCAGCAGCCCAGGGCATGGCAGTTACACTGAAGCTTTCTTT.

This clonotype has a count of ten or more. The chain is built from TRBV5-6 and TRBJ1-5, with TRBD1 identical over 8 bases. The length of the CDR3 is 15 residues. V lost 4 bases to trimming and J lost 3 bases; unmatched junction nucleotides: 6. Germline CDR1 reads SGHDT; CDR2 reads YYEEEE. CDR3 residues: CASSGRGRDNQPQHF. The CDR3 region has the DNA TGTGCCAGCAGCGGCAGGGGGCGGGACAATCAGCCCCAGCATTTT.

This clonotype was observed a handful of times. This chain connects TRBV6-2 or TRBV6-3 to TRBJ2-7; the D gene could be TRBD1 or TRBD2 (5 bases each). The ends were cut back, 7 bases at V and 5 bases at J, with 18 bases in the middle. This CDR3 region has 14 residues. Germline V CDR1 and CDR2: MNHEY, SVGEGT. The CDR3: CASTPRGLENEQYF. The CDR3 DNA follows: TGTGCCAGCACTCCTCGGGGCCTGGAAAACGAGCAGTACTTC.

This clonotype was picked up one time. A read error is possible here, since a much larger clone lies one base away. This chain uses TRBV7-9 with TRBJ2-2, with 8 positions matching TRBD2. V trimming: 5 bases; J trimming: 0 bases; junction bases outside the gene matches: 8. CDR3 length: 17 residues. Germline CDR1 and CDR2: SEHNR and FQNEAQ (reference sequence). CDR3 protein: CASSLRERGPNTGELFF. The CDR3 DNA follows: TGTGCCAGCAGCCTCCGGGAGCGGGGGCCGAACACCGGGGAGCTGTTTTTT.

The V and J genes are TRBV20-1 and TRBJ2-7; the D gene is possibly TRBD2 (6 bases). The germline V gene has CDR1 DFQATT and CDR2 SNEGSKA (reference sequence). The CDR3 is made up of 16 amino acids. Trimming stripped 0 bases from V and 4 bases from J, with 19 bases between. CDR3 loop: CSARDRDGTSIYEQYF. CDR3 nucleotides: TGCAGTGCTAGAGACCGGGACGGGACTTCTATTTACGAGCAGTACTTC.

A note on this clonotype: A much larger clone sits a single nucleotide away, making a read error possible. The chain links TRBV7-2 to TRBJ2-3, with 7 bases lining up with TRBD2. V shed 2 bases and J 0 bases; nucleotides not matched to a gene: 11. The germline CDR1 and CDR2 sequences are SGHTA and FQGNSA. This CDR3 has 18 amino acids. This chain's CDR3 is CASSLQWFGRESTDTQYF. CDR3 nucleotides: TGTGCCAGCAGCTTACAGTGGTTTGGGCGGGAGAGCACAGATACGCAGTATTTT.

The chain recombines TRBV20-1 with TRBJ2-5; TRBD2 aligns across 8 bases. This CDR3 is 13 amino acids long. V was clipped by 3 bases and J by 5 bases; unmatched bases: 5. Germline assignment: CDR1 DFQATT and CDR2 SNEGSKA (reference sequence). In DNA form, the CDR3 reads TGCAGTGCTAGTGCGACTAGCGTGGAGACCCAGTACTTC. This gives the protein CSASATSVETQYF.

This chain's CDR3 is CASSQGSGAETQYF. The CDR3, as DNA: TGCGCCAGCAGCCAAGGGTCGGGGGCCGAGACCCAGTACTTC. The chain links TRBV4-3 to TRBJ2-5, with D tentatively TRBD1 or TRBD2 (6 bases each). The V end lost 1 base, the J end lost 5 bases, and 11 bases lay between the germline ends. This CDR3 contains 14 residues. CDR1 is LGHNA, CDR2 YSLEER, per germline.

This chain links TRBV5-4 with TRBJ2-7, with TRBD1 as a possible D gene (6 bases). V was shortened by 3 bases and J by 2 bases, with 12 bases between the two germline ends. CDR3 length: 14 residues. Germline V gene data show CDR1 as SGHNT and CDR2 as YYREEE (reference sequence). The CDR3 is CASSSRDNTYEQYF. The DNA of the CDR3 is TGTGCCAGCAGCTCTCGGGACAATACCTACGAGCAGTACTTC.

This clonotype has a handful of counts. This chain uses TRBV2 with TRBJ2-7; no reliable D call. Trimming stripped 0 bases from V and 2 bases from J, with 11 bases between. The CDR3 has 15 amino acids. Germline CDR1 is SNHLY and CDR2 is FYNNEI. The CDR3 protein is CASSEASAGTYEQYF. The CDR3 nucleotides are TGTGCCAGCAGTGAAGCTTCGGCCGGTACCTACGAGCAGTACTTC.

This clonotype was observed a few times. The chain combines TRBV4-1 with TRBJ2-7; 9 bases are shared with TRBD2. The CDR3 contains 15 residues. With 1 base clipped from V and 1 base from J, the junction kept 2 bases outside the gene matches. Germline values: CDR1 MGHRA, CDR2 YSYEKL. CDR3 in DNA: TGCGCCAGCAGCCAAGGAAGCGGGGGGTCCTACGAGCAGTACTTC. Amino acids: CASSQGSGGSYEQYF.

The table lists this clonotype with many counts. V gene TRBV6-2 or TRBV6-3 combines with J gene TRBJ2-6; D gene ambiguous. Trimming shortened V by 4 bases and J by 2 bases, and 6 bases separated the two germline ends. The CDR3 length is 14 residues. Per germline, CDR1 MNHEY and CDR2 SVGEGT. The CDR3 spells CASSSYPGANVLTF. DNA of the CDR3: TGTGCCAGCAGTTCGTACCCTGGGGCCAACGTCCTGACTTTC.

As to this clonotype: The junction shows a germline mismatch at one end, possibly a read error. The chain carries TRBV27 and TRBJ1-5, with D perhaps TRBD1 (6 bases). Germline V gene sequence: CDR1 MNHEY, CDR2 SMNVEV (reference sequence). The CDR3 has 17 residues. This CDR3 is CASILLGVGGLGQPQHF. The CDR3 region has the DNA TGTGCAAGCATTTTATTAGGGGTGGGGGGGCTGGGTCAGCCCCAGCATTTT.

This clonotype was seen many times. The chain couples TRBV4-3 to TRBJ2-3; no reliable D call. The CDR3 runs to 18 residues. Trimming left V 2 bases short and J 0 bases short, with 18 bases between. Germline V gene lookup returns CDR1 LGHNA and CDR2 YSLEER. The CDR3 DNA reads as TGCGCCAGCAGCCAATTCGGGCCTCTTTCGTCTAGCACAGATACGCAGTATTTT. This gives the protein CASSQFGPLSSSTDTQYF.

This rearrangement joins TRBV27 to TRBJ2-7; TRBD1 aligns across 9 bases. After removal of 5 bases from V and 5 bases from J, the junction contained 7 bases not matched to a gene. Germline assignment: CDR1 MNHEY and CDR2 SMNVEV (reference sequence). The CDR3 runs 14 residues. CDR3 coding DNA: TGTGCCAGCAGTCCGGGGACAGGGTTCCACGAGCAGTACTTC. Translating it yields CASSPGTGFHEQYF.

In this sample, this clonotype turned up a few times. The chain couples TRBV4-3 to TRBJ1-5; 7 nucleotides match TRBD1. Germline lookup yields CDR1 LGHNA and CDR2 YSLEER. The CDR3 runs to 14 residues. V dropped 5 bases and J dropped 1; count of bases not matched to a gene: 2. The CDR3 sequence: CASSSDRSNQPQHF. The DNA of the CDR3 is TGCGCCAGCAGCTCGGACAGGAGCAATCAGCCCCAGCATTTT.

In this sample, this clonotype turned up a few times. The junction and the germline gene differ at one end; a read error may be behind it. The CDR3 coding sequence is TGTGCCAGTAGGAGGATTTTCGGGGACACTGAGGCTTTCTTT. This codes for CASRRIFGDTEAFF. J is TRBJ1-1 and V is TRBV19; a weak D match, TRBD1 (6 bases). CDR1 LNHDA and CDR2 SQIVND come from the germline V gene (reference sequence). CDR3 size: 14 residues.

This clonotype was observed many times. The rearrangement links TRBV7-9 to TRBJ1-1; possible D gene TRBD1, 6 bases. CDR1 and CDR2 from the germline V gene are SEHNR and FQNEAQ (reference sequence). Trimming pared 5 bases from V and 3 bases from J, leaving 16 bases between. The CDR3 has 15 amino acids. This CDR3 is CASSPGWGADTEAFF. CDR3 in DNA: TGTGCCAGCAGCCCCGGTTGGGGGGCCGACACTGAAGCTTTCTTT.

Notes on this clonotype: A read error may produce the germline difference seen at one junction end. V is TRBV10-3 and J is TRBJ1-6, with no clear D. Germline CDR1 reads ENHRY; CDR2 reads SYGVKD. This CDR3 is built from 14 residues. The CDR3 loop is CAISVGPSGSPLPF. In nucleotides, the CDR3 is TGTGCCATCAGTGTAGGACCTTCGGGTTCACCCCTCCCCTTT.